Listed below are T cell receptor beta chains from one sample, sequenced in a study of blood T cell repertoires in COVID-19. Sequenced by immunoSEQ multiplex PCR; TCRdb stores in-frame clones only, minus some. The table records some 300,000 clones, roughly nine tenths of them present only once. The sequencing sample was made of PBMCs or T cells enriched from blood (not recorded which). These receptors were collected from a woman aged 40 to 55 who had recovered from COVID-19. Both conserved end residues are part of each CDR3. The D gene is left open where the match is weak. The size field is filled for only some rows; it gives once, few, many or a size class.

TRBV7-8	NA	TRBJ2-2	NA	CASSRREPLNTGELFF	TGTGCCAGCAGCCGCCGGGAACCTTTGAACACCGGGGAGCTGTTTTTT
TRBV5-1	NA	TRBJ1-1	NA	CASSLGQAPTKTFF	TGCGCCAGCAGCTTGGGGCAGGCTCCCACCAAAACTTTCTTT
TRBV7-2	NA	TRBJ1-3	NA	CASSLGTTANTIYF	TGTGCCAGCAGCTTAGGAACTACGGCAAACACCATATATTTT
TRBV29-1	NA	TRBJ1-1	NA	CSVVTGNTEAFF	TGCAGCGTGGTAACGGGGAACACTGAAGCTTTCTTT
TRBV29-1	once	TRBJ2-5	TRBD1	CSVVRDRGAETQYF	TGCAGCGTTGTTCGGGACAGGGGGGCAGAGACCCAGTACTTC
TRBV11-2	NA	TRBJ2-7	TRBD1	CASRNNRGPRLEQYF	TGTGCCAGCAGAAACAACAGGGGACCTAGGTTAGAGCAGTACTTC
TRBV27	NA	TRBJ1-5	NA	CASRTGTFNQPQHF	TGTGCCAGCAGGACAGGCACCTTCAATCAGCCCCAGCATTTT
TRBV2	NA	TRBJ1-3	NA	CASSYGGSGNTIYF	TGTGCCAGCAGCTACGGAGGTTCTGGAAACACCATATATTTT
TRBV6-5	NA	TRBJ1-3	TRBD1	CASRIDRDGNTIYF	TGTGCCAGCAGGATCGACAGGGATGGAAACACCATATATTTT
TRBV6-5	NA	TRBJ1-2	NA	CASISSGRANYGYTF	TGTGCCAGCATTTCCTCGGGGCGAGCTAACTATGGCTACACCTTC
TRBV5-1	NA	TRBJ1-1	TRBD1	CASSLTQKQGAFEAFF	TGCGCCAGCAGCTTAACGCAAAAACAGGGGGCGTTTGAAGCTTTCTTT
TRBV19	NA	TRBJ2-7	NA	CASSIGPTDLSYEQYF	TGTGCCAGTAGTATAGGTCCGACAGACCTCTCCTACGAGCAGTACTTC
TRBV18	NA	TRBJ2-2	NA	CASSPSRSTGELFF	TGTGCCAGCTCACCCAGTCGGAGTACCGGGGAGCTGTTTTTT
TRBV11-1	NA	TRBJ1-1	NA	CASSSMNTEAFF	TGTGCCAGCAGCTCCATGAACACTGAAGCTTTCTTT
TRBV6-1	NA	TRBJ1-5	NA	CASSERQGNQPQHF	TGTGCCAGCAGTGAAAGACAGGGCAATCAGCCCCAGCATTTT
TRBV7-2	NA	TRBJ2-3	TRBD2	CASSLSLSGTSGTWVQYF	TGTGCCAGCAGCTTATCCCTAAGCGGGACTAGCGGGACGTGGGTGCAGTATTTT
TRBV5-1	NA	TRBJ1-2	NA	CASSLVRGSNYGYTF	TGCGCCAGCAGCTTGGTACGGGGATCTAACTATGGCTACACCTTC
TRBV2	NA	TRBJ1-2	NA	CASDGGDRGYTF	TGTGCCAGCGATGGGGGGGACCGTGGCTACACCTTC
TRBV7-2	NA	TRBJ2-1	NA	CASSLRRVKNNEQFF	TGTGCCAGCAGCTTAAGGAGGGTTAAAAACAATGAGCAGTTCTTC
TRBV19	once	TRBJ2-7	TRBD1	CASSMRDREVCYEQYF	TGTGCCAGTAGTATGCGGGACAGGGAGGTATGCTACGAGCAGTACTTC
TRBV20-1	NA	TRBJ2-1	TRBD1	CSARTGQGQFF	TGCAGTGCTAGGACAGGGCAAGGGCAGTTCTTC
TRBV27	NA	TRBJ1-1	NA	CASSLRSGVMNTEAFF	TGTGCCAGCAGTTTGAGGTCAGGGGTAATGAACACTGAAGCTTTCTTT
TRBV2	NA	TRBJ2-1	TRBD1	CASRGDRELDEQFF	TGTGCCAGCAGGGGGGACAGGGAGTTGGATGAGCAGTTCTTC
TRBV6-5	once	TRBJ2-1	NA	CASSYSGGEFYNEQFF	TGTGCCAGCAGTTACTCGGGCGGGGAATTCTACAATGAGCAGTTCTTC
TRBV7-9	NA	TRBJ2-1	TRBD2	CASSRSGSLYNEQFF	TGTGCCAGCAGCCGGAGCGGGAGCCTCTACAATGAGCAGTTCTTC
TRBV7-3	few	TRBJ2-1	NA	CASSLRRSSYNEQFF	TGTGCCAGCAGCTTGAGGAGGAGCTCCTACAATGAGCAGTTCTTC
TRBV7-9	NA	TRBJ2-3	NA	CASSLARGSRPGEDTQYF	TGTGCCAGCAGCTTAGCGCGTGGGTCGCGCCCGGGAGAAGATACGCAGTATTTT
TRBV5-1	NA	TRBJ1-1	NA	CASSDTGFTEAFF	TGCGCCAGCAGCGACACAGGGTTCACTGAAGCTTTCTTT
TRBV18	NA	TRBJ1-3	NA	CASSPVAYSGNTIYF	TGTGCCAGCTCACCAGTGGCTTACTCTGGAAACACCATATATTTT
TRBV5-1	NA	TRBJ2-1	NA	CASSLEAGPAEQFF	TGCGCCAGCAGCTTGGAGGCAGGGCCTGCTGAGCAGTTCTTC
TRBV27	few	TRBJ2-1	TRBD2	CASSVNSGAYNEQFF	TGTGCCAGCAGCGTAAATAGCGGGGCATACAATGAGCAGTTCTTC
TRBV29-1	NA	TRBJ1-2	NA	CSDNTPGRGYTF	TGCAGCGACAATACCCCAGGGCGGGGCTACACCTTC
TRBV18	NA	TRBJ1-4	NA	CASSPSKLRLATNEKLFF	TGTGCCAGCTCACCTTCTAAATTGCGGTTGGCAACTAATGAAAAACTGTTTTTT
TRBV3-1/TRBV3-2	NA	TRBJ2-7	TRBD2	CASSRTSGYEQYF	TGTGCCAGCAGCCGGACTAGCGGGTACGAGCAGTACTTC
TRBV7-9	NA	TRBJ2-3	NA	CASSSTREGTDTQYF	TGTGCCAGCAGCTCGACTAGAGAGGGCACAGATACGCAGTATTTT
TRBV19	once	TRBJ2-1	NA	CASSMIVESNEQFF	TGTGCCAGTAGTATGATAGTGGAGTCCAATGAGCAGTTCTTC
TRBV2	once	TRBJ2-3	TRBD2	CASGREADTQYF	TGTGCCAGCGGGAGGGAGGCAGATACGCAGTATTTT
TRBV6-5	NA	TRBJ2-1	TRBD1	CASSPQGANYNEQFF	TGTGCCAGCAGCCCACAGGGGGCCAACTACAATGAGCAGTTCTTC
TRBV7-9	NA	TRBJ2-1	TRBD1	CASSLAGQGYNEQFF	TGTGCCAGCAGCTTAGCGGGACAGGGTTACAATGAGCAGTTCTTC
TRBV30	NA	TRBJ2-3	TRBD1	CAWREWDRVPDTQYF	TGTGCCTGGAGGGAGTGGGACAGGGTCCCCGATACGCAGTATTTT
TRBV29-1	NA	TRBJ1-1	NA	CSVDRSPEEGIGAFF	TGCAGCGTTGACCGATCCCCCGAGGAGGGAATTGGGGCTTTCTTT
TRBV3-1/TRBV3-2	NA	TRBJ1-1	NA	CASSPGHLNTEAFF	TGTGCCAGCAGCCCGGGACACTTGAACACTGAAGCTTTCTTT
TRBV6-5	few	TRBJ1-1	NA	CASSYSRQMNTEAFF	TGTGCCAGCAGTTACTCAAGACAGATGAACACTGAAGCTTTCTTT
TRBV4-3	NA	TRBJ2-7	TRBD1	CASSRRQGLYEQYF	TGCGCCAGCAGCCGGCGACAGGGCCTCTACGAGCAGTACTTC
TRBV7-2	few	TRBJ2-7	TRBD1	CASSLDSAGGTTYEQYF	TGTGCCAGCAGCTTAGATTCGGCAGGGGGCACAACCTACGAGCAGTACTTC
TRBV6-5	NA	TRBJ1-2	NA	CASSPVRSSGYTF	TGTGCCAGCAGCCCGGTCCGGAGTAGCGGCTACACCTTC
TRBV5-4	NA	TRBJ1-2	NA	CASSEQGSNYGYTF	TGTGCCAGCAGCGAACAGGGATCTAACTATGGCTACACCTTC
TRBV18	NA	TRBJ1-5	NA	CASSAISGGFGNQPQHF	TGTGCCAGCTCGGCCATAAGCGGGGGCTTTGGCAATCAGCCCCAGCATTTT
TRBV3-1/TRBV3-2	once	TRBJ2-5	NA	CASSHRAGSRGNF	TGTGCCAGCAGCCATAGGGCGGGGTCCAGGGGGAACTTC